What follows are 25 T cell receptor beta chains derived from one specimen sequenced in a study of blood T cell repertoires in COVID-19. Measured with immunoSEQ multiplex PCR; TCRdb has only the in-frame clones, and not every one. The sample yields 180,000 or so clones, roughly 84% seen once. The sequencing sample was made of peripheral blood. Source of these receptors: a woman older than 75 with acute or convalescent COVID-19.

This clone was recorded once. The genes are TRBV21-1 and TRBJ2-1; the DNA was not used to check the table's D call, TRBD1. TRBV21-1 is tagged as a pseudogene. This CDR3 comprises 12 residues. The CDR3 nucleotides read TGTGCCAGCAGCAAACAGGGCGGTGAGCAGTTCTTC. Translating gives CASSKQGGEQFF.

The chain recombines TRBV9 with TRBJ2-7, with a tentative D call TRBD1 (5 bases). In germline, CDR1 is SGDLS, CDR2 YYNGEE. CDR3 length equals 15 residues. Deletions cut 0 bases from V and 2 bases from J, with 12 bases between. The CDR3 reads CASSVGGGTTYEQYF. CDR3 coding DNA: TGTGCCAGCAGCGTAGGGGGCGGAACAACCTACGAGCAGTACTTC.

The CDR3: CASSQGPGSYEQYF. The CDR3, as DNA: TGTGCCAGCAGCCAAGGGCCGGGATCCTACGAGCAGTACTTC. The rearrangement links TRBV3-1 (or the pseudogene TRBV3-2) to TRBJ2-7, with D possibly matching TRBD2 (5 bases). Trimming shortened V by 1 base and J by 1 base, and 8 bases separated the two germline ends. This CDR3 has 14 residues. Germline CDR1 is LGHDT and CDR2 is YNNKEL (reference sequence).

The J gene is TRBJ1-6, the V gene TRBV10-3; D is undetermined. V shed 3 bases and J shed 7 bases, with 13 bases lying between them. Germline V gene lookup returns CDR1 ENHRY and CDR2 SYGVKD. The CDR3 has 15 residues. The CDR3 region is CAISENLGGNSPLHF. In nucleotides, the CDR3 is TGTGCCATCAGTGAAAACCTCGGCGGGAATTCACCCCTCCACTTT.

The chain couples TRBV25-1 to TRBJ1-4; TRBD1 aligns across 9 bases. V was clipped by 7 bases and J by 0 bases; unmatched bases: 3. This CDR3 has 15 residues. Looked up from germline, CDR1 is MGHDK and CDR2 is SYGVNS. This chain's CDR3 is CASTQGAATNEKLFF. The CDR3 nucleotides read TGTGCCAGCACACAGGGGGCCGCAACTAATGAAAAACTGTTTTTT.

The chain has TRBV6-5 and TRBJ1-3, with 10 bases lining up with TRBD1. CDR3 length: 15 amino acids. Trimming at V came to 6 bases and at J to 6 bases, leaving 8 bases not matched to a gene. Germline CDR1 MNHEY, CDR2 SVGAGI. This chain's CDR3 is CASRDWTGGENTIYF. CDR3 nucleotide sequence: TGTGCCAGCAGAGACTGGACAGGGGGTGAAAACACCATATATTTT.

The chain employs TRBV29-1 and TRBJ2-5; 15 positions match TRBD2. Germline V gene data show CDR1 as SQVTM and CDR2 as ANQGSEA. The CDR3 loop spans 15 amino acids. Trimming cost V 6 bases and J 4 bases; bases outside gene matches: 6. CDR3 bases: TGCAGCGTAGGGACTAGCGGGAGGCTAGGAGAGACCCAGTACTTC. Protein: CSVGTSGRLGETQYF.

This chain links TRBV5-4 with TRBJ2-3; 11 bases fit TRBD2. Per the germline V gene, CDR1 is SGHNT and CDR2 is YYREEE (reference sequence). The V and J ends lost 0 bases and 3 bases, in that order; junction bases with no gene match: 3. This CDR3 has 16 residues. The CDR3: CASSLAGTSGTDTQYF. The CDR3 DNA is TGTGCCAGCAGCTTGGCTGGGACTAGCGGTACAGATACGCAGTATTTT.

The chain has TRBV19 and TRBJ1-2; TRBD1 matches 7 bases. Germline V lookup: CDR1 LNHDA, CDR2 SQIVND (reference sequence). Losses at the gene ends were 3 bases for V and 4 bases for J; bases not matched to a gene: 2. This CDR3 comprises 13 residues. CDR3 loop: CASSIRTGYGYTF. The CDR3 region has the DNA TGTGCCAGTAGTATTAGGACAGGCTATGGCTACACCTTC.

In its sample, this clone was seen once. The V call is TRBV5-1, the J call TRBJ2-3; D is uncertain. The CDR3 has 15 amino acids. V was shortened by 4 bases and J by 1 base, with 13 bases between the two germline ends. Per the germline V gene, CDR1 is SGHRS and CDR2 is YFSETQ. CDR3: CASSPSGAGTDTQYF. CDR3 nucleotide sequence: TGCGCCAGCAGCCCGTCTGGTGCAGGCACAGATACGCAGTATTTT.

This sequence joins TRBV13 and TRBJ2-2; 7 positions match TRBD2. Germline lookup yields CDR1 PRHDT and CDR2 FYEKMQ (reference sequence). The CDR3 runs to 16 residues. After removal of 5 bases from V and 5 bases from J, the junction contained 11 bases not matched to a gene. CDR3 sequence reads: CASSPGVRGSTGELFF. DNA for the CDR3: TGTGCCAGCAGCCCGGGGGTGCGGGGGAGTACCGGGGAGCTGTTTTTT.

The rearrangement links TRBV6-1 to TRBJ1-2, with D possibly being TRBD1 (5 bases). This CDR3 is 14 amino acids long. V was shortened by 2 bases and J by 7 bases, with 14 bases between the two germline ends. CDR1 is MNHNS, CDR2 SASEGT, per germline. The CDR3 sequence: CASSESGRAGGYTF. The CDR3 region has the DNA TGTGCCAGCAGTGAATCGGGCAGGGCTGGTGGCTACACCTTC.

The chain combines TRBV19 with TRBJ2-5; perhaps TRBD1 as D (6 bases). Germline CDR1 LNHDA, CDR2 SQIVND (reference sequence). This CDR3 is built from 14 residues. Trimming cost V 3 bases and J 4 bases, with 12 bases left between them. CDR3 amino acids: CASSITGPAETQYF. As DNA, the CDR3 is TGTGCCAGTAGTATCACAGGGCCCGCAGAGACCCAGTACTTC. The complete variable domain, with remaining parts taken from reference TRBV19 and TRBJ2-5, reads DGGITQSPKYLFRKEGQNVTLSCEQNLNHDAMYWYRQDPGQGLRLIYYSQIVNDFQKGDIAEGYSVSREKKESFPLTVTSAQKNPTAFYLCASSITGPAETQYFGPGTRLLVL.

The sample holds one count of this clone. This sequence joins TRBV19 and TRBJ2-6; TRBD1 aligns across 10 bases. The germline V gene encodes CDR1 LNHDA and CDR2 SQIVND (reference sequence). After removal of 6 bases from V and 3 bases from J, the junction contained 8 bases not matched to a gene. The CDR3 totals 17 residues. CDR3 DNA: TGTGCCAGTAGCTCGACAGGGGGCGTCTATGGGGCCAACGTCCTGACTTTC. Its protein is CASSSTGGVYGANVLTF.

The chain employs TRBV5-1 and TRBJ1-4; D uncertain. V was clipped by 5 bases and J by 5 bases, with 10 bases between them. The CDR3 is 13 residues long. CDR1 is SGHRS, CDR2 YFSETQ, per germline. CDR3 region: CASSWAPNEKLFF. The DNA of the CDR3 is TGCGCCAGCAGTTGGGCCCCCAATGAAAAACTGTTTTTT.

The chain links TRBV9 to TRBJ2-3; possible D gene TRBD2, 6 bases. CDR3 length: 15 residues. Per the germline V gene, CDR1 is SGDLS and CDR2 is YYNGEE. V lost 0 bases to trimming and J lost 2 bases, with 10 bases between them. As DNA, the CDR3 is TGTGCCAGCAGCGTAGATCCGCGGGACACAGATACGCAGTATTTT. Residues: CASSVDPRDTDTQYF.

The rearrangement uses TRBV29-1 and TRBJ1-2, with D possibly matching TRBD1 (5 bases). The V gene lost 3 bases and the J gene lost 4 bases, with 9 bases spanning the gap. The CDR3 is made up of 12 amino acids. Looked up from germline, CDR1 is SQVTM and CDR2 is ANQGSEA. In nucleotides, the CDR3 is TGCAGCGTTGAGGGCAGGGTCTATGGCTACACCTTC. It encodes CSVEGRVYGYTF.

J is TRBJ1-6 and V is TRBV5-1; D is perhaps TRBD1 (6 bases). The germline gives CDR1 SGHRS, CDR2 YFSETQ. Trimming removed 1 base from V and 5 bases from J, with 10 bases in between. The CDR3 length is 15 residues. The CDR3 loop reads CASSLIRTDNSPLHF. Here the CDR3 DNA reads TGCGCCAGCAGCTTGATACGGACAGATAATTCACCCCTCCACTTT.

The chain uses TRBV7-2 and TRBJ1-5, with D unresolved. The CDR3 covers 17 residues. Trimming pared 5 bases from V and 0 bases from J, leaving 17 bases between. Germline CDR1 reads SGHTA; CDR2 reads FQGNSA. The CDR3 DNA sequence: TGTGCCAGCAGCAACCCTAGCCGGATGAATAGCAATCAGCCCCAGCATTTT. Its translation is CASSNPSRMNSNQPQHF.

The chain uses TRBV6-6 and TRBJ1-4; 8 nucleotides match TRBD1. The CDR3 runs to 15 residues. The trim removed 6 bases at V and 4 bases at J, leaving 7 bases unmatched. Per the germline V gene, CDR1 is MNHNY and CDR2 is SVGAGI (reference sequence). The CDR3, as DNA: TGTGCCAGCAGCTCGGGACAGGTGAATAATGAAAAACTGTTTTTT. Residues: CASSSGQVNNEKLFF.

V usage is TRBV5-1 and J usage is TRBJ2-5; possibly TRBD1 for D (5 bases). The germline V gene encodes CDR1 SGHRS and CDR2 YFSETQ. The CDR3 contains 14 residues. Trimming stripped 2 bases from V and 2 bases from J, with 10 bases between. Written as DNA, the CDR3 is TGCGCCAGCAGCTTTAACGGACATCAAGAGACCCAGTACTTC. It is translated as CASSFNGHQETQYF.

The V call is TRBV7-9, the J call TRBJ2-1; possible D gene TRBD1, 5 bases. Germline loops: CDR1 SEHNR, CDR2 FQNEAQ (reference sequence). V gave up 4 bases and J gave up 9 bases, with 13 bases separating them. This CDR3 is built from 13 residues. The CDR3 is CASSSQGLSEQFF. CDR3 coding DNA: TGTGCCAGCAGCTCCCAGGGTTTAAGTGAGCAGTTCTTC.

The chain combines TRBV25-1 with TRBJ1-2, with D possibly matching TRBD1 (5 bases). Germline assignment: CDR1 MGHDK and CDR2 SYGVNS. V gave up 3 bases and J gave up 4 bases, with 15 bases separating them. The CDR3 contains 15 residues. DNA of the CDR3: TGTGCCAGCAGTGAGGCGGGGGAAGACGGCTATGGCTACACCTTC. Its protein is CASSEAGEDGYGYTF.

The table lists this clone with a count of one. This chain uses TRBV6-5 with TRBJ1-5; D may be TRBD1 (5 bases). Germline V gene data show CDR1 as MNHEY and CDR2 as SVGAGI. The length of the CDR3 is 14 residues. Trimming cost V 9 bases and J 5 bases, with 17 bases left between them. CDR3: CASSAQGRHQPQHF. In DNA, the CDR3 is TGTGCCAGTTCAGCTCAGGGCCGGCATCAGCCCCAGCATTTT.

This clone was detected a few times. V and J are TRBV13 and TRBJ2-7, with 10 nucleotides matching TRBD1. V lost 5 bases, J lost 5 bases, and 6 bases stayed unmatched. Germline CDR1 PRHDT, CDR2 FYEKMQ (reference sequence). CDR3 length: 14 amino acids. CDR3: CASSARDRGHEQYF. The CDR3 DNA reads TGTGCCAGCAGCGCCCGGGACAGGGGCCACGAGCAGTACTTC.